What follows are 13 T cell receptor beta chains derived from one specimen sequenced in a study of immune evolution from preneoplasia to lung adenocarcinoma. Libraries were prepared by immunoSEQ multiplex PCR; TCRdb keeps only in-frame clonotypes and omits some of them. The sample lists 4,400 or so clones, around nine tenths seen once, with roughly 6.3% in the top ten. Sequencing input: FFPE minimally invasive lung adenocarcinoma tissue. These receptors came from a donor at least 70 years old with lung adenocarcinoma.

In its sample, this clone was seen once. V gene TRBV7-2 combines with J gene TRBJ2-1; either TRBD1 or TRBD2 may fit D (6 bases each). This CDR3 is built from 13 residues. The V end lost 5 bases, the J end lost 10 bases, and 15 bases lay between the germline ends. Germline V gives CDR1 SGHTA, CDR2 FQGNSA. The CDR3 DNA is TGTGCCAGCAGCCTAGGGGGGTTGAAAGAGCAGTTCTTC. Translation: CASSLGGLKEQFF.

The genes are TRBV29-1 and TRBJ2-1, with D possibly called TRBD1 or TRBD2 (5 bases each). The V gene's germline CDR1 is SQVTM and CDR2 ANQGSEA. Trimming stripped 4 bases from V and 6 bases from J, with 13 bases between. There are 13 residues in the CDR3. The CDR3 protein is CSVGGSIGNEQFF. The CDR3 nucleotides are TGCAGCGTTGGGGGGAGTATCGGCAATGAGCAGTTCTTC.

This clone was picked up one time. This chain links TRBV5-1 with TRBJ2-3; D remains ambiguous. The CDR3 runs 13 residues. The germline V gene encodes CDR1 SGHRS and CDR2 YFSETQ. With 4 bases removed from V and 6 bases from J, the gap between germline ends came to 12 bases. The CDR3: CASSRAGEDTQYF. CDR3 DNA sequence: TGCGCCAGCAGCCGGGCAGGTGAGGATACGCAGTATTTT.

J is TRBJ1-2 and V is TRBV7-3, with 7 bases that match TRBD1. Germline V lookup: CDR1 SGHTA, CDR2 FQGTGA. The CDR3 extends over 14 amino acids. J gave up 8 bases and V 2 bases, and 8 bases lay outside the gene matches. The CDR3 loop is CASSLGGGARGYTF. The CDR3 bases are TGTGCCAGCAGCTTAGGAGGGGGCGCGAGGGGCTACACCTTC.

This clone was observed once. The V call is TRBV14, the J call TRBJ2-1; D might be TRBD2 (5 bases). Trimming shortened V by 6 bases and J by 10 bases, and 13 bases separated the two germline ends. CDR3 length: 12 residues. In germline, CDR1 is SGHDN, CDR2 FVKESK. CDR3 residues: CASSLGSREQFF. Written as DNA, the CDR3 is TGTGCCAGCAGTCTAGGGAGCCGGGAGCAGTTCTTC.

The chain is built from TRBV7-2 and TRBJ2-5, with D unclear. Trimming cost V 4 bases and J 5 bases, with 8 bases left between them. Per germline, CDR1 SGHTA and CDR2 FQGNSA. The CDR3 is 12 residues long. The CDR3 bases are TGTGCCAGCAGCTCGCAGAGGGAGACCCAGTACTTC. Amino acid sequence: CASSSQRETQYF.

This chain connects TRBV27 to TRBJ1-1, with D hard to call. V was cut by 8 bases and J by 1 base, with 8 bases left in between. There are 12 residues in the CDR3. Looked up from germline, CDR1 is MNHEY and CDR2 is SMNVEV (reference sequence). Here the CDR3 reads CASRTANTEAFF. For the CDR3, the DNA is TGTGCCAGCCGGACGGCGAACACTGAAGCTTTCTTT.

V gene TRBV5-1 combines with J gene TRBJ2-1; 8 positions match TRBD2. CDR3 length equals 15 residues. From germline, CDR1 is SGHRS and CDR2 YFSETQ. Losses at the gene ends were 0 bases for V and 10 bases for J; bases not matched to a gene: 9. The CDR3 loop reads CASSLEAGGETEQFF. The CDR3 bases are TGCGCCAGCAGCTTGGAGGCGGGGGGCGAGACCGAGCAGTTCTTC.

V is TRBV7-2 and J is TRBJ2-3; D could derive from TRBD1 or TRBD2 (6 bases each). The CDR3 sequence is 15 residues long. The V and J ends lost 5 bases and 1 base respectively, with 13 bases between them. CDR1 and CDR2 (germline): SGHTA, FQGNSA. The CDR3 DNA sequence: TGTGCCAGCAGCCCTCGGGGGCTCCGCACAGATACGCAGTATTTT. Amino acids: CASSPRGLRTDTQYF.

This clone was detected only once. Relative to the germline gene, one junction end is altered; a read error may explain this. This CDR3 is also generated by other DNA sequences in the sample. The chain has TRBV27 and TRBJ1-2, with 7 positions matching TRBD1. The CDR3 covers 15 residues. The V gene's germline CDR1 is MNHEY and CDR2 SMNVEV (reference sequence). The CDR3 loop is CASSLGTERGYGYTF. The DNA of the CDR3 is TGTGCCAGCAGTTTGGGGACAGAGAGGGGCTATGGCTATACCTTC.

The V call is TRBV5-4, the J call TRBJ2-1; TRBD2 matches 8 bases. The CDR3 is 15 amino acids. Looked up from germline, CDR1 is SGHNT and CDR2 is YYREEE (reference sequence). V lost 1 base and J lost 8; bases outside the gene matches: 8. CDR3 in DNA: TGTGCCAGCAGCTTGTTGGGCAGCGGGAGTGATGAGCAGTTCTTC. Translating it yields CASSLLGSGSDEQFF.

This sequence joins TRBV7-8 and TRBJ1-1, with D maybe TRBD1 (5 bases). CDR1 and CDR2 (germline): SGHVS, FQNEAQ. The CDR3 sequence is 14 residues long. Deletions cut 3 bases from V and 8 bases from J, with 16 bases between. The CDR3 here is CASSLGRQSLEAFF. The CDR3 DNA reads TGTGCCAGCAGCTTGGGCCGACAGTCTCTCGAAGCTTTCTTT.

The rearrangement joins TRBV5-1 to TRBJ2-7, with D tentatively TRBD1 or TRBD2 (5 bases each). Germline values: CDR1 SGHRS, CDR2 YFSETQ. V shed 5 bases and J shed 2 bases, with 8 bases lying between them. The CDR3 contains 12 residues. This CDR3 reads CASRPGPYEQYF. CDR3 DNA sequence: TGCGCCAGCAGGCCGGGGCCCTACGAGCAGTACTTC.